What follows describes a single T cell receptor beta chain. Trimming shortened V by 0 bases and J by 4 bases, and 9 bases separated the two germline ends. This CDR3 has 14 residues. Germline CDR1 reads ENHRY; CDR2 reads SYGVKD. The sample originates from a study of blood T cell repertoires in COVID-19. Study-wide context: T cells, B-cell-depleted T cells, or PBMCs supplied cDNA or gDNA.

The repertoire was sequenced with immunoSEQ multiplex PCR; TCRdb's copy has only in-frame clones and lacks some. The sample carries 130,000 or so clones, more than 75% recorded once. Sequencing input: peripheral blood. The chain links TRBV10-3 to TRBJ1-2; D not resolved. This receptor was obtained from a man aged 60 to 69 with acute or convalescent COVID-19. The CDR3 is CAISESPGGYGYTF. CDR3 coding DNA: TGTGCCATCAGTGAGTCGCCAGGAGGCTATGGCTACACCTTC.